The 3 T cell receptor beta chains below were found in one sample sequenced in a study of T cell responses to AZD1222 COVID-19 vaccine (dated by TCRdb to the early 2020s). Library preparation was by the immunoSEQ multiplex PCR assay. TCRdb re-hosts the immuneACCESS table, in-frame sequences only. Its copies lack some clones; in the studies checked, an unresolved V gene accounts for under half of them, and the cause for the rest is not known. Recorded for this sample are 90,000 to 120,000 clones; over 90% of them occurred a single time. The ten largest account for around 5% of the sample. The intended sense of this specimen's time point label: baseline before first vaccination. This specimen was peripheral blood, taken on day 0 of AZD1222 vaccination. All receptors come from an adult in good health.

The rearrangement joins TRBV3-1 (or the pseudogene TRBV3-2) to TRBJ2-1; D is undetermined. CDR3 length: 14 amino acids. Germline V gene lookup returns CDR1 LGHDT and CDR2 YNNKEL (reference sequence). Between the trimmed V and J ends, which lost 2 bases and 5 bases, there was a span of 10 bases. In nucleotides, the CDR3 is TGTGCCAGCAGCCAAAGAGAATTACACAATGAGCAGTTCTTC. Translated, it gives CASSQRELHNEQFF.

The V call is TRBV9, the J call TRBJ2-7, with 10 bases fitting TRBD2. The CDR3 runs to 14 residues. The trim removed 0 bases at V and 8 bases at J, leaving 5 bases unmatched. Germline-derived CDR1 and CDR2 are SGDLS and YYNGEE. CDR3 nucleotides: TGTGCCAGCAGCGTAGGAGGGACTAGCGTTAAGCAGTACTTC. Translating gives CASSVGGTSVKQYF.

The V gene is TRBV5-4, the J gene TRBJ1-1, with 7 bases aligning to TRBD1. This CDR3 has 14 amino acids. Trimming cost V 4 bases and J 7 bases; bases outside gene matches: 10. Looked up from germline, CDR1 is SGHNT and CDR2 is YYREEE (reference sequence). The CDR3 loop reads CASSGPDRVGEAFF. CDR3 coding DNA: TGTGCCAGCAGCGGACCTGACAGGGTGGGTGAAGCTTTCTTT.